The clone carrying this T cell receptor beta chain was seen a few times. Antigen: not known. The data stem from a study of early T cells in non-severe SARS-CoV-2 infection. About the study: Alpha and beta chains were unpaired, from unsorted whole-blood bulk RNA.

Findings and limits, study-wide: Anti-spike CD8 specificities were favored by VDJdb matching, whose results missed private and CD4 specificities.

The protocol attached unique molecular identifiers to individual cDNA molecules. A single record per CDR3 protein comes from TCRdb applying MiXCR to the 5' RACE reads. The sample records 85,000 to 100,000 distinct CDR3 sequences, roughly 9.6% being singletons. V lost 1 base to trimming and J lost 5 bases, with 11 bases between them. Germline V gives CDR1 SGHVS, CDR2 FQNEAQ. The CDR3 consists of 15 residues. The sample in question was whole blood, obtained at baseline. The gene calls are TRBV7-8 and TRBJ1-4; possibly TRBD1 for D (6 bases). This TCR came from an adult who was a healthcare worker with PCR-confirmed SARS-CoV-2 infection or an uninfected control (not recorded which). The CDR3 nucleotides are TGTGCCAGCAGCTTAGTGGTTAGGGGGAATGAAAAACTGTTTTTT. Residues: CASSLVVRGNEKLFF.